Listed here is a single T cell receptor (beta chain). The antigen remains undetermined. This record comes from a study of tumor and adjacent non-tumor tissue in lung cancer. For the study at large: The patients, 10 or so men and 5 women, were roughly 30 to 80 with stage I to III disease. On average, productive TCRbeta reads reached about 4 million per sample.

Three rounds of nested PCR, following a modified ARM-PCR protocol, produced the TCRbeta library. TCRdb re-analysed the multiplex PCR reads in MiXCR, keeping a single row per CDR3 protein. The repertoire consists of 65,000 to 85,000 distinct CDR3 sequences, with about 77% occurring once and the leading ten covering 40% to 55%. RNA was extracted from bulk tissue without any cell sorting. This non-tumor lung sample came from over 3 cm beyond the tumor edge. V lost 0 bases and J lost 6, with 7 bases in between. CDR3 size: 14 residues. Per germline, CDR1 KGHDR and CDR2 SFDVKD. General study results and limits: TCR diversity was significantly greater in tumor than normal lung tissue.

The TCR originated in a man aged 60 to 75 with non-small cell lung cancer. V gene TRBV24-1 combines with J gene TRBJ2-2; D unclear. The sample was distant non-tumor lung tissue. The DNA of the CDR3 is TGTGCCACCAGTGATTTGCCTGAGCCCGGGGAGCTGTTTTTT. Amino acid sequence: CATSDLPEPGELFF.